This TCR beta chain was profiled in a study of blood T cell repertoires in COVID-19. Germline CDR1 is ENHRY and CDR2 is SYGVKD. This CDR3 spans 16 amino acids. The ends lost 7 bases at V and 5 bases at J; junction bases unmatched: 14. Here immunoSEQ multiplex PCR was the method, and the copy in TCRdb shows in-frame clones only, minus some. The table records roughly 390,000 clones, 70% to 90% of them present only once. The TCR sequence derives from a woman aged 30 to 39 with COVID-19, enrolled during active disease. Sequencing used peripheral blood. This sequence joins TRBV10-3 and TRBJ1-2; TRBD1 agrees at 9 bases. The CDR3, as DNA: TGTGCCATCACCGAGGACAGGGGAACCGGTGGTTATGGCTACACCTTC. It translates to CAITEDRGTGGYGYTF.